These 22 T cell receptor beta chains came from one sample sequenced in a study of blood T cell repertoires in COVID-19. The protocol was immunoSEQ multiplex PCR, while the TCRdb copy is restricted to in-frame clones and leaves out a portion. The data contain 31,000 or so clones, about nine tenths of them singletons. The specimen sequenced was peripheral blood. These receptors originate from a human donor with active COVID-19. The donor label of this sample is uncertain.

The chain couples TRBV11-3 to TRBJ2-5; D is unresolved. The CDR3 is 15 residues long. Germline V lookup: CDR1 SGHNT, CDR2 YENEEA. V dropped 0 bases and J dropped 0 bases, with 8 bases sitting between them. The CDR3 loop is CASSLDPLNQETQYF. CDR3 in DNA: TGTGCCAGCAGCTTAGATCCCCTAAACCAAGAGACCCAGTACTTC.

This chain uses TRBV7-3 with TRBJ2-5; 11 bases are shared with TRBD1. The CDR3 covers 16 residues. Trimming cost V 5 bases and J 0 bases; bases outside gene matches: 5. Germline V gives CDR1 SGHTA, CDR2 FQGTGA. The CDR3 DNA reads as TGTGCCAGCAGCCCAATGGGACAGGGGGACCAAGAGACCCAGTACTTC. Amino acid sequence: CASSPMGQGDQETQYF.

The gene calls are TRBV7-8 and TRBJ1-2; the D gene is possibly TRBD1 (5 bases). This CDR3 is built from 16 residues. Trimming shortened V by 2 bases and J by 1 base, and 14 bases separated the two germline ends. Per germline, CDR1 SGHVS and CDR2 FQNEAQ. CDR3 sequence: CASSLLGGPFNYGYTF. As DNA, the CDR3 is TGTGCCAGCAGCTTACTCGGGGGACCCTTTAACTATGGCTACACCTTC.

V gene TRBV6-1 combines with J gene TRBJ2-1; D is perhaps TRBD2 (7 bases). Germline CDR1 reads MNHNS; CDR2 reads SASEGT. This CDR3 has 14 amino acids. V dropped 3 bases and J dropped 7 bases, with 13 bases sitting between them. CDR3 DNA: TGTGCCAGCAGTGAGGCGGGGGCAATTAATGAGCAGTTCTTC. It specifies CASSEAGAINEQFF.

The rearrangement uses TRBV29-1 and TRBJ1-1; weak D call: TRBD1 (5 bases). Per germline, CDR1 SQVTM and CDR2 ANQGSEA. V was pared by 5 bases and J by 4 bases, with 14 bases between. The CDR3 runs 13 residues. Here the CDR3 reads CSVLGDGGTEAFF. The CDR3 nucleotides are TGCAGCGTTCTAGGGGACGGGGGCACTGAAGCTTTCTTT.

This clone was observed once. The chain carries TRBV29-1 and TRBJ2-3, with D tentatively TRBD1 (6 bases). V dropped 8 bases and J dropped 4 bases, with 19 bases sitting between them. The germline gives CDR1 SQVTM, CDR2 ANQGSEA. This CDR3 contains 14 residues. The CDR3, as DNA: TGCAGCACCAAAGGACAGTTCGACGCAGATACGCAGTATTTT. Amino acid sequence: CSTKGQFDADTQYF.

This clone turned up a few times. The CDR3 sequence: CASSSQGPANTGELFF. CDR3 DNA: TGTGCCTCCTCCAGTCAGGGGCCGGCGAACACCGGGGAGCTGTTTTTT. J is TRBJ2-2 and V is TRBV5-4; perhaps TRBD1 as D (6 bases). The CDR3 covers 16 residues. Trimming took 10 bases from V and 0 from J, leaving 19 bases between them. Germline V CDR1 and CDR2: SGHNT, YYREEE (reference sequence). Full variable domain (rest looked up from reference TRBV5-4 and TRBJ2-2): ETGVTQSPTHLIKTRGQQVTLRCSSQSGHNTVSWYQQALGQGPQFIFQYYREEENGRGNFPPRFSGLQFPNYSSELNVNALELDDSALYLCASSSQGPANTGELFFGEGSRLTVL.

The chain employs TRBV19 and TRBJ2-3; D is uncertain. The germline CDR1 and CDR2 sequences are LNHDA and SQIVND (reference sequence). The CDR3 is 13 residues long. Trimming shortened V by 4 bases and J by 3 bases, and 8 bases separated the two germline ends. The CDR3, as DNA: TGTGCCAGTAGTACCGAACTTACAGATACGCAGTATTTT. Residues: CASSTELTDTQYF.

J is TRBJ2-1 and V is TRBV12-5, with TRBD2 matching 9 bases. The germline V gene has CDR1 LGHNT and CDR2 FRNRAP. This CDR3 spans 19 amino acids. V shed 2 bases and J 7 bases; nucleotides not matched to a gene: 18. CDR3: CASGLPPGRAGGPLNEQFF. The CDR3 region has the DNA TGTGCTAGTGGTTTGCCTCCCGGGAGGGCGGGAGGGCCCTTGAATGAGCAGTTCTTC.

The rearrangement uses TRBV10-3 and TRBJ1-2, with TRBD1 matching 7 bases. Trimming removed 7 bases from V and 6 bases from J; junction bases left unmatched: 8. CDR1 is ENHRY and CDR2 is SYGVKD in the germline V gene. The CDR3 is made up of 13 amino acids. The CDR3 sequence is CAITLTGYDGYTF. CDR3 nucleotides: TGTGCCATCACTTTGACAGGGTATGATGGCTACACCTTC.

The chain joins TRBV27 to TRBJ2-1; 10 bases match TRBD2. This CDR3 is built from 16 residues. Trimming cost V 3 bases and J 3 bases; bases outside gene matches: 5. Germline assignment: CDR1 MNHEY and CDR2 SMNVEV (reference sequence). This chain's CDR3 is CASSFSSSGGYNEQFF. CDR3 in DNA: TGTGCCAGCAGTTTCTCGTCTAGCGGGGGCTACAATGAGCAGTTCTTC.

The chain uses TRBV14 and TRBJ1-4; D might be TRBD1 (5 bases). CDR3 size: 12 residues. Germline CDR1 SGHDN, CDR2 FVKESK. Between the trimmed V and J ends, which lost 1 base and 8 bases, there was a span of 5 bases. The CDR3 sequence is CASSQGGEKLFF. In DNA form, the CDR3 reads TGTGCCAGCAGCCAAGGGGGCGAAAAACTGTTTTTT.

The V call is TRBV19, the J call TRBJ2-1; 7 nucleotides line up with TRBD2. This CDR3 has 16 residues. Germline V gives CDR1 LNHDA, CDR2 SQIVND (reference sequence). After removal of 6 bases from V and 6 bases from J, the junction contained 14 bases not matched to a gene. CDR3 region: CASRGLRLADPNEQFF. The CDR3 bases are TGTGCCAGTAGGGGACTTCGGCTAGCGGATCCCAATGAGCAGTTCTTC. The variable domain in full, with the rest retrieved from reference TRBV19 and TRBJ2-1, is DGGITQSPKYLFRKEGQNVTLSCEQNLNHDAMYWYRQDPGQGLRLIYYSQIVNDFQKGDIAEGYSVSREKKESFPLTVTSAQKNPTAFYLCASRGLRLADPNEQFFGPGTRLTVL.

The chain carries TRBV6-5 and TRBJ1-1; 12 nucleotides line up with TRBD1. The V and J ends lost 6 bases and 5 bases, in that order; junction bases with no gene match: 7. CDR1 is MNHEY and CDR2 is SVGAGI in the germline V gene. The length of the CDR3 is 15 residues. This CDR3 reads CASRGQGARSTEAFF. The CDR3 DNA follows: TGTGCCAGCAGGGGACAGGGGGCGAGGAGTACTGAAGCTTTCTTT.

This clone was seen a single time. The chain uses TRBV5-1 and TRBJ2-7, with D perhaps matching TRBD1 (6 bases). CDR1 is SGHRS, CDR2 YFSETQ, per germline. V was cut by 0 bases and J by 2 bases, with 12 bases left in between. CDR3 length: 15 amino acids. The CDR3 loop reads CASSLAGADTYEQYF. The DNA for the CDR3 is TGCGCCAGCAGCTTGGCAGGGGCGGACACCTACGAGCAGTACTTC.

This rearrangement joins TRBV7-9 to TRBJ1-1, with TRBD1 as a possible D gene (6 bases). The length of the CDR3 is 17 residues. The ends were cut back, 5 bases at V and 3 bases at J, with 22 bases in the middle. Germline V gene data show CDR1 as SEHNR and CDR2 as FQNEAQ (reference sequence). CDR3 DNA sequence: TGTGCCAGCAGCCCTAAGACAGGTTGGGTATCGTACACTGAAGCTTTCTTT. The encoded protein is CASSPKTGWVSYTEAFF.

V gene TRBV5-6 combines with J gene TRBJ1-2, with TRBD1 as a possible D gene (6 bases). Germline V CDR1 and CDR2: SGHDT, YYEEEE. CDR3 length equals 16 residues. Trimming took 4 bases from V and 5 from J, leaving 21 bases between them. The CDR3 region is CASSLLNRVDNYGYTF. The CDR3 DNA reads as TGTGCCAGCAGCCTACTCAACAGGGTCGATAATTATGGCTACACCTTC. The variable domain in full, with the rest retrieved from reference TRBV5-6 and TRBJ1-2, is DAGVTQSPTHLIKTRGQQVTLRCSPKSGHDTVSWYQQALGQGPQFIFQYYEEEERQRGNFPDRFSGHQFPNYSSELNVNALLLGDSALYLCASSLLNRVDNYGYTFGSGTRLTVV.

The chain has TRBV24-1 and TRBJ2-3, with 11 bases aligning to TRBD1. V gave up 5 bases and J gave up 5 bases; unmatched junction bases: 5. The CDR3 spans 15 residues. Looked up from germline, CDR1 is KGHDR and CDR2 is SFDVKD. DNA of the CDR3: TGTGCCACCAGTGGCGGGACAGGGGGTCTAGATACGCAGTATTTT. This gives the protein CATSGGTGGLDTQYF.

The chain joins TRBV3-1 (or the pseudogene TRBV3-2) to TRBJ2-5; TRBD2 aligns across 13 bases. This CDR3 has 17 amino acids. V gave up 1 base and J gave up 4 bases; unmatched junction bases: 6. Germline V lookup: CDR1 LGHDT, CDR2 YNNKEL (reference sequence). Here the CDR3 DNA reads TGTGCCAGCAGCCAAGGAGGGACTAGCGGGGTTTTAGAGACCCAGTACTTC. This encodes CASSQGGTSGVLETQYF.

This chain links TRBV5-1 with TRBJ1-1; maybe TRBD1 (6 bases). V was shortened by 3 bases and J by 0 bases, with 9 bases between the two germline ends. The CDR3 runs 14 residues. Germline values: CDR1 SGHRS, CDR2 YFSETQ. As DNA, the CDR3 is TGCGCCAGCAGCTCGGGACACGTGAACACTGAAGCTTTCTTT. Encoded protein: CASSSGHVNTEAFF. The complete variable domain, with remaining parts taken from reference TRBV5-1 and TRBJ1-1, reads KAGVTQTPRYLIKTRGQQVTLSCSPISGHRSVSWYQQTPGQGLQFLFEYFSETQRNKGNFPGRFSGRQFSNSRSEMNVSTLELGDSALYLCASSSGHVNTEAFFGQGTRLTVV.

This sequence joins TRBV11-2 and TRBJ2-1; TRBD1 is a possible D gene (5 bases). The CDR3 length is 14 residues. CDR1 is SGHAT and CDR2 is FQNNGV in the germline V gene. The V gene lost 5 bases and the J gene lost 8 bases, with 16 bases spanning the gap. CDR3 amino acids: CASSPHLREDEQFF. Written as DNA, the CDR3 is TGTGCCAGCAGCCCGCACCTCAGGGAAGATGAGCAGTTCTTC. Using reference TRBV11-2 and TRBJ2-1 for the parts outside the CDR3, the full variable domain is EAGVAQSPRYKIIEKRQSVAFWCNPISGHATLYWYQQILGQGPKLLIQFQNNGVVDDSQLPKDRFSAERLKGVDSTLKIQPAKLEDSAVYLCASSPHLREDEQFFGPGTRLTVL.

This sequence joins TRBV2 and TRBJ1-2; D not resolved. The CDR3 has 15 amino acids. Germline-derived CDR1 and CDR2 are SNHLY and FYNNEI. Trimming stripped 1 base from V and 4 bases from J, with 13 bases between. The CDR3 region has the DNA TGTGCCAGCAGTGAAGAGTCGGGATCCGGCTATGGCTACACCTTC. It codes for CASSEESGSGYGYTF.